The T cell receptor beta chain under discussion was sequenced for a study of T cell responses to AZD1222 COVID-19 vaccine. Study-wide context: Both about-4-week and about-12-week second-dose recipients were combined.

TCRdb's copy holds only in-frame clones and misses some; the assay was immunoSEQ multiplex PCR. Of tens of thousands of clones listed, around nine tenths are singletons. V was cut by 2 bases and J by 0 bases, with 8 bases left in between. The CDR3 spans 15 residues. Germline lookup yields CDR1 MNHNS and CDR2 SASEGT. This TCR was recovered from an adult in good health. The chain employs TRBV6-1 and TRBJ1-5, with D hard to call. Sequences were derived from peripheral blood, sampled on day 0 of AZD1222 vaccination. The DNA for the CDR3 is TGTGCCAGCAGTGAACAAGGCCTTAGCAATCAGCCCCAGCATTTT. Translation: CASSEQGLSNQPQHF.